This T cell receptor (beta chain) appears in the sequencing data of a study of T cell responses to AZD1222 COVID-19 vaccine. Background on the study: The analysis combined second doses at about 4 or about 12 weeks.

Germline CDR1 reads LGHDT; CDR2 reads YNNKEL (reference sequence). V gave up 1 base and J gave up 5 bases, with 15 bases separating them. The CDR3 loop spans 15 amino acids. Study conclusions and caveats: The number of AZD1222 recipients seropositive at baseline was only five to seven. In a largely white British group with more females than males, clonal diversity was possibly underestimated.

In regard to this clone: The antigen remains unidentified.

TCRdb's table, derived via immunoSEQ multiplex PCR, lists solely in-frame clones and lacks some. The data hold about 190,000 clones, with approximately 91% observed a single time. The clonotype comes from an adult in good health. The chain links TRBV3-1 (or the pseudogene TRBV3-2) to TRBJ2-7; D gene ambiguous. Sequences were derived from peripheral blood, sampled on day 0 of AZD1222 vaccination. CDR3 sequence reads: CASSQGPRGSHEQYF. The DNA for the CDR3 is TGTGCCAGCAGCCAAGGGCCCCGCGGTTCCCACGAGCAGTACTTC.